This is a list of T cell receptor beta chains from one sample in a study of response to subunit inactivated influenza vaccine. Each CDR3 protein gets one entry after TCRdb re-called the RT-PCR reads with MiXCR. The table shows about 570,000 distinct CDR3 sequences, with around 11% occurring only once. These records were also assigned to another study, of T cells expressing NK-cell markers.

Specimen: PBMCs from blood, collected on the day of vaccination. Receptor source: a man between 45 and 60 years old who received an inactivated influenza vaccine. The CDR3 runs from the conserved cysteine through the conserved F or W. Each record gives: J gene, clone size, V gene, D gene, CDR3 DNA, CDR3 protein. D genes are given only for firm matches. Some rows mark clone size as missing; the rest say once, few, many or name a class of expanded clone.

j_call: TRBJ2-1; clone_size: many; v_call: TRBV20-1; d_call: TRBD1; cdr3_nt: TGCAGTGCTAGAACAGGGGAAAGAAGTAATGAGCAGTTCTTC; cdr3_aa: CSARTGERSNEQFF
j_call: TRBJ1-4; clone_size: few; v_call: TRBV6-1; d_call: TRBD1; cdr3_nt: TGTGCCAGCAGACCGGGACAGATGGGGGAAAAACTGTTTTTT; cdr3_aa: CASRPGQMGEKLFF
j_call: TRBJ1-5; clone_size: few; v_call: TRBV3-1; d_call: TRBD1; cdr3_nt: TGTGCCAGCAGCCCGGGACAGGGGGCGTTTCAGCCCCAGCATTTT; cdr3_aa: CASSPGQGAFQPQHF
j_call: TRBJ2-5; clone_size: -; v_call: TRBV6-2/TRBV6-3; d_call: -; cdr3_nt: TGTGCCAGCAGTTCTACCAACCCCCAAGAGACCCAGTACTTC; cdr3_aa: CASSSTNPQETQYF
j_call: TRBJ2-4; clone_size: few; v_call: TRBV29-1; d_call: -; cdr3_nt: TGCAGCGTTGGGCCGAGGGGGGCGCGTCGTCTCGTGAACATTCAGTACTTC; cdr3_aa: CSVGPRGARRLVNIQYF
j_call: TRBJ2-5; clone_size: -; v_call: TRBV5-1; d_call: -; cdr3_nt: TGCGCCAGCAGCTCGGGGACCTCCCAAGAGACCCAGTACTTC; cdr3_aa: CASSSGTSQETQYF
j_call: TRBJ1-4; clone_size: -; v_call: TRBV19; d_call: -; cdr3_nt: TGTGCCAGTAGTACGAGAGGCCTTGCAACTAATGAAAAACTGTTTTTT; cdr3_aa: CASSTRGLATNEKLFF
j_call: TRBJ2-1; clone_size: -; v_call: TRBV11-2; d_call: TRBD1; cdr3_nt: TGTGCCAGCAGCCAGACTGGGACAGGTCGGGGTGAGCAGTTCTTC; cdr3_aa: CASSQTGTGRGEQFF
j_call: TRBJ2-7; clone_size: few; v_call: TRBV6-5; d_call: TRBD2; cdr3_nt: TGTGCCAGCAGTTACTATACGGGAGGGGGCTACGAGCAGTACTTC; cdr3_aa: CASSYYTGGGYEQYF
j_call: TRBJ2-5; clone_size: -; v_call: TRBV6-2/TRBV6-3; d_call: TRBD1; cdr3_nt: TGTGCCAGCACCACGCGACAGGGCCGAGGGACCCAGTACTTC; cdr3_aa: CASTTRQGRGTQYF
j_call: TRBJ2-1; clone_size: few; v_call: TRBV12-3/TRBV12-4; d_call: TRBD2; cdr3_nt: TGTGCCAGCAGTTTGAGCGGGAGAACGGATGAGCAGTTCTTC; cdr3_aa: CASSLSGRTDEQFF
j_call: TRBJ2-7; clone_size: -; v_call: TRBV11-2; d_call: -; cdr3_nt: TGTGCCAGCAGCTTAGATCGGATATGGGGGCTGGAGCAGTACTTC; cdr3_aa: CASSLDRIWGLEQYF
j_call: TRBJ2-7; clone_size: few; v_call: TRBV25-1; d_call: TRBD1; cdr3_nt: TGTGCCAGCAGTCCAGCCCCGGGACAGGGGGCCAGTGAGCAGTACTTC; cdr3_aa: CASSPAPGQGASEQYF
j_call: TRBJ2-3; clone_size: many; v_call: TRBV7-2; d_call: -; cdr3_nt: TGTGCCAGCAGCTTAAGTACGGGACTCACAGATACGCAGTATTTT; cdr3_aa: CASSLSTGLTDTQYF
j_call: TRBJ1-5; clone_size: -; v_call: TRBV2; d_call: -; cdr3_nt: TGTGCCAGCAGTGAAGCGGAGTATAGCAATCAGCCCCAGCATTTT; cdr3_aa: CASSEAEYSNQPQHF
j_call: TRBJ1-4; clone_size: few; v_call: TRBV7-9; d_call: -; cdr3_nt: TGTGCCAGCCGGAGGCAGGGAATCGAAAAACTGTTTTTT; cdr3_aa: CASRRQGIEKLFF
j_call: TRBJ2-3; clone_size: few; v_call: TRBV12-3/TRBV12-4; d_call: TRBD2; cdr3_nt: TGTGCCAGCAGTTTAGGCCAGCGGGACGCAGATACGCAGTATTTT; cdr3_aa: CASSLGQRDADTQYF
j_call: TRBJ2-7; clone_size: -; v_call: TRBV5-5; d_call: -; cdr3_nt: TGTGCCAGCAGCTTGCACATCACCTCCTACGAGCAGTACTTC; cdr3_aa: CASSLHITSYEQYF
j_call: TRBJ2-1; clone_size: many; v_call: TRBV11-1; d_call: -; cdr3_nt: TGTGCCAGCAGCATCGGCCTAGAGCAGTTCTTC; cdr3_aa: CASSIGLEQFF
j_call: TRBJ1-1; clone_size: -; v_call: TRBV28; d_call: TRBD1; cdr3_nt: TGTGCCAGCAGACCTGGATGGGACAGGGTTTTTACTGAAGCTTTCTTT; cdr3_aa: CASRPGWDRVFTEAFF
j_call: TRBJ2-1; clone_size: -; v_call: TRBV11-1; d_call: -; cdr3_nt: TGTGCCAGCAGCTTATACATAAGCCCTATGTACAATGAGCAGTTCTTC; cdr3_aa: CASSLYISPMYNEQFF
j_call: TRBJ2-1; clone_size: -; v_call: TRBV9; d_call: TRBD2; cdr3_nt: TGTGCCAGCAGCGTAGCTACGGAGGTAGCGGGGGCCTACAATGAGCAGTTCTTC; cdr3_aa: CASSVATEVAGAYNEQFF
j_call: TRBJ2-7; clone_size: few; v_call: TRBV5-6; d_call: TRBD1; cdr3_nt: TGTGCCAGCAGCTCGGGACAGGGGGTGTCCTACGAGCAGTACTTC; cdr3_aa: CASSSGQGVSYEQYF
j_call: TRBJ2-5; clone_size: few; v_call: TRBV30; d_call: -; cdr3_nt: TGTGCCTGGAGTGTATCAGTTTTGACAGAGACCCAGTACTTC; cdr3_aa: CAWSVSVLTETQYF
j_call: TRBJ1-2; clone_size: few; v_call: TRBV5-1; d_call: -; cdr3_nt: TGCGCCAGCAGCTTGACACTGACTAACTATGGCTACACCTTC; cdr3_aa: CASSLTLTNYGYTF
j_call: TRBJ2-2; clone_size: few; v_call: TRBV7-8; d_call: TRBD2; cdr3_nt: TGTGCCAGCAGCCCTTTCGTGGGGCGGGAGGCGGTGAGCACCGGGGAGCTGTTTTTT; cdr3_aa: CASSPFVGREAVSTGELFF
j_call: TRBJ2-1; clone_size: few; v_call: TRBV29-1; d_call: -; cdr3_nt: TGCAGCGGCAAGGAGTGGACCCATGAGCAGTTCTTC; cdr3_aa: CSGKEWTHEQFF
j_call: TRBJ1-6; clone_size: few; v_call: TRBV5-4; d_call: TRBD1; cdr3_nt: TGTGCCAGCAGCTTGCGCCCCCAGGGGACAGTCCTTTATAATTCACCCCTCCACTTT; cdr3_aa: CASSLRPQGTVLYNSPLHF
j_call: TRBJ1-3; clone_size: -; v_call: TRBV5-1; d_call: -; cdr3_nt: TGCGCCAGCAGCGAAGGACTGTTAAGCTCTGGAAACACCATATATTTT; cdr3_aa: CASSEGLLSSGNTIYF
j_call: TRBJ2-3; clone_size: many; v_call: TRBV7-7; d_call: -; cdr3_nt: TGTGCTAGCAGCCCAATGATGAGCACAGATACGCAGTATTTT; cdr3_aa: CASSPMMSTDTQYF
j_call: TRBJ2-3; clone_size: -; v_call: TRBV4-2; d_call: -; cdr3_nt: TGTGCCAGCAGCCAAGAGGGGGCGGCCACAGATACGCAGTATTTT; cdr3_aa: CASSQEGAATDTQYF
j_call: TRBJ2-3; clone_size: -; v_call: TRBV4-3; d_call: TRBD2; cdr3_nt: TGCGCCAGCAGCCCCCGGGCCCCTAGCGGGAATACAGATACGCAGTATTTT; cdr3_aa: CASSPRAPSGNTDTQYF
j_call: TRBJ2-2; clone_size: -; v_call: TRBV5-1; d_call: TRBD1; cdr3_nt: TGCGCCAGCACCCAAGATGGGGACAGGAACGGGGAGCTGTTTTTT; cdr3_aa: CASTQDGDRNGELFF
j_call: TRBJ2-7; clone_size: -; v_call: TRBV28; d_call: -; cdr3_nt: TGTGCCAGCAGATCCACAGGTGTCGAGCAGTACTTC; cdr3_aa: CASRSTGVEQYF
j_call: TRBJ2-7; clone_size: many; v_call: TRBV12-3/TRBV12-4; d_call: -; cdr3_nt: TGTGCCAGCAGTACAGGGTCCGCGGTTACATACGAGCAGTACTTC; cdr3_aa: CASSTGSAVTYEQYF
j_call: TRBJ2-7; clone_size: few; v_call: TRBV6-2/TRBV6-3; d_call: TRBD1; cdr3_nt: TGTGCCAGCAGCTACAACGGTCGGGACAGGGGTACCTACGAGCAGTACTTC; cdr3_aa: CASSYNGRDRGTYEQYF
j_call: TRBJ2-5; clone_size: few; v_call: TRBV12-3/TRBV12-4; d_call: TRBD1; cdr3_nt: TGTGCCAGCAGTCACCGGGACAGGGGGCGCCGGGGGGAGACCCAGTACTTC; cdr3_aa: CASSHRDRGRRGETQYF
j_call: TRBJ2-3; clone_size: -; v_call: TRBV29-1; d_call: TRBD2; cdr3_nt: TGCAGCGTTCATACTAGCGGGTTGGATACGCAGTATTTT; cdr3_aa: CSVHTSGLDTQYF
j_call: TRBJ2-1; clone_size: -; v_call: TRBV6-2/TRBV6-3; d_call: TRBD2; cdr3_nt: TGTGCCAGCAGTTACTTGCGGGAGGGGGACAATGAGCAGTTCTTC; cdr3_aa: CASSYLREGDNEQFF
j_call: TRBJ1-2; clone_size: -; v_call: TRBV28; d_call: TRBD1; cdr3_nt: TGTGCCAGCAGGGGACAGGGGGCAACAAACTATGGCTACACCTTC; cdr3_aa: CASRGQGATNYGYTF
j_call: TRBJ2-5; clone_size: few; v_call: TRBV5-1; d_call: -; cdr3_nt: TGCGCCAGCACCTCTGGACAGTACCAAGAGACCCAGTACTTC; cdr3_aa: CASTSGQYQETQYF